These 18 T cell receptor beta chains were all obtained from the same sample, sequenced in a study of CD8+ T cells in alopecia areata. Investigators isolated RNA and reverse transcribed it into cDNA to act as the sequencing template. Produced via immunoSEQ multiplex PCR; TCRdb's table is partial and in-frame only. The sample includes 140,000 to 150,000 clones, 45% to 60% of them seen just once. The material was CD4+ T cells sorted from blood, obtained at week 0. Source of these receptors: a human donor with alopecia areata.

The V call is TRBV30, the J call TRBJ2-3; D possibly corresponds to TRBD2 (5 bases). Germline CDR1 and CDR2: GTSNPN and SVGIG (reference sequence). CDR3 length: 9 amino acids. DNA of the CDR3: TGTGTTGGAGGCGATACGCAGTATTTT. Residues: CVGGDTQYF.

V and J are TRBV29-1 and TRBJ1-1, with TRBD1 identical over 10 bases. V trimming: 3 bases; J trimming: 4 bases; junction bases outside the gene matches: 5. This CDR3 has 14 residues. Germline lookup yields CDR1 SQVTM and CDR2 ANQGSEA. This CDR3 is CSVEPGQGTTEAFF. CDR3 sequence (DNA): TGCAGCGTTGAGCCGGGACAGGGGACCACTGAAGCTTTCTTT.

V is TRBV20-1 and J is TRBJ2-1, with 10 bases aligning to TRBD2. Germline CDR1 and CDR2: DFQATT and SNEGSKA (reference sequence). The CDR3 runs 11 residues. CDR3 in DNA: TGCAGGGCGTGGAGTGGACTAGCGGAGTTCTTC. This codes for CRAWSGLAEFF.

This clone is labeled medium-sized. The chain couples TRBV4-1 to TRBJ2-4; possible D gene TRBD1, 6 bases. V was clipped by 5 bases and J by 0 bases, with 17 bases between them. Looked up from germline, CDR1 is MGHRA and CDR2 is YSYEKL. The CDR3 spans 17 residues. CDR3 loop: CASSEGMGAIAKNIQYF. In DNA form, the CDR3 reads TGCGCCAGCAGCGAAGGGATGGGGGCGATAGCCAAAAACATTCAGTACTTC.

V is TRBV5-1 and J is TRBJ1-1; D gene unclear. The CDR3 runs 14 residues. The ends were cut back, 4 bases at V and 1 base at J, with 11 bases in the middle. Germline V gene lookup returns CDR1 SGHRS and CDR2 YFSETQ. CDR3 bases: TGCGCCAGCAGCCAATACCATGGGAACACTGAAGCTTTCTTT. Residues: CASSQYHGNTEAFF. Based on the CDR3 plus reference TRBV5-1 and TRBJ1-1, the full variable domain is KAGVTQTPRYLIKTRGQQVTLSCSPISGHRSVSWYQQTPGQGLQFLFEYFSETQRNKGNFPGRFSGRQFSNSRSEMNVSTLELGDSALYLCASSQYHGNTEAFFGQGTRLTVV.

V usage is TRBV19 and J usage is TRBJ2-3, with 12 bases aligning to TRBD2. This CDR3 is 16 amino acids long. Germline V gives CDR1 LNHDA, CDR2 SQIVND (reference sequence). V lost 3 bases, J lost 3 bases, and 4 bases stayed unmatched. CDR3 sequence: CASSMFLAGGTDTQYF. The CDR3 DNA reads TGTGCCAGTAGTATGTTCCTAGCGGGAGGGACAGATACGCAGTATTTT.

The chain employs TRBV30 and TRBJ2-2; D gene unclear. Germline CDR1 reads GTSNPN; CDR2 reads SVGIG (reference sequence). Trimming removed 4 bases at V and 7 bases at J, with 16 bases between. The CDR3 contains 14 residues. DNA for the CDR3: TGTGCCTGGAAGGAGTTAGGAGCGTTCGGGGAGCTGTTTTTT. Its translation: CAWKELGAFGELFF.

The chain has TRBV5-4 and TRBJ2-2, with TRBD1 as a possible D gene (7 bases). This CDR3 is 16 amino acids long. V was clipped by 1 base and J by 4 bases, with 14 bases between them. In germline, CDR1 is SGHNT, CDR2 YYREEE (reference sequence). As DNA, the CDR3 is TGTGCCAGCAGCTTGCCCCAGGGGGGACGCACCGGGGAGCTGTTTTTT. Protein sequence: CASSLPQGGRTGELFF.

This sequence joins TRBV10-3 and TRBJ2-7; 8 bases are shared with TRBD1. Trimming removed 6 bases from V and 1 base from J; junction bases left unmatched: 8. In germline, CDR1 is ENHRY, CDR2 SYGVKD. The CDR3 runs to 15 residues. CDR3 nucleotides: TGTGCCATCAGCAGGTCTGGGACAGGATCCTACGAGCAGTACTTC. It translates to CAISRSGTGSYEQYF.

The chain combines TRBV28 with TRBJ2-1, with a possible D match to TRBD2 (7 bases). The CDR3 runs 15 residues. Trimming removed 6 bases at V and 0 bases at J, with 12 bases between. CDR1 MDHEN and CDR2 SYDVKM come from the germline V gene. This chain's CDR3 is CASSHGGASYNEQFF. The CDR3 DNA is TGTGCCAGCAGCCATGGGGGGGCCTCCTACAATGAGCAGTTCTTC.

This clone was detected only a few times. This chain links TRBV29-1 with TRBJ2-7; TRBD2 aligns across 8 bases. Germline loops: CDR1 SQVTM, CDR2 ANQGSEA. This CDR3 has 13 amino acids. Trimming removed 2 bases from V and 3 bases from J; junction bases left unmatched: 3. The CDR3 loop reads CSVESGSNYEQYF. DNA of the CDR3: TGCAGCGTTGAAAGCGGGAGCAACTACGAGCAGTACTTC.

This clone has just a few counts. V gene TRBV6-5 combines with J gene TRBJ1-2; 7 bases align to TRBD1. J lost 3 bases, V lost 5 bases, and 6 bases had no gene match. The CDR3 runs to 14 residues. Germline-derived CDR1 and CDR2 are MNHEY and SVGAGI. Here the CDR3 reads CASSRQGDDYGYTF. The CDR3 DNA is TGTGCCAGCAGTCGACAGGGTGATGACTATGGCTACACCTTC.

This chain connects TRBV10-2 to TRBJ1-2, with D possibly matching TRBD1 (5 bases). CDR3 length: 13 residues. Trimming pared 2 bases from V and 8 bases from J, leaving 12 bases between. Germline V gene lookup returns CDR1 WSHSY and CDR2 SAAADI. The CDR3 sequence: CASSETERGGYTF. Here the CDR3 DNA reads TGCGCCAGCAGTGAGACAGAAAGGGGAGGCTACACCTTC.

V and J are TRBV7-6 and TRBJ2-3; D is unresolved. CDR3 length: 13 amino acids. Germline CDR1 is SGHVS and CDR2 is FNYEAQ. The V and J ends lost 5 bases and 6 bases respectively, with 12 bases between them. The CDR3 reads CASSTYSSDTQYF. CDR3 in DNA: TGTGCCAGCAGCACCTACTCTAGTGATACGCAGTATTTT. The complete variable domain, with remaining parts taken from reference TRBV7-6 and TRBJ2-3, reads GAGVSQSPRYKVTKRGQDVALRCDPISGHVSLYWYRQALGQGPEFLTYFNYEAQQDKSGLPNDRFSAERPEGSISTLTIQRTEQRDSAMYRCASSTYSSDTQYFGPGTRLTVL.

V gene TRBV7-3 combines with J gene TRBJ2-5; TRBD1 agrees at 7 bases. The V gene's germline CDR1 is SGHTA and CDR2 FQGTGA. The CDR3 is 13 residues long. Trimming cost V 10 bases and J 2 bases; bases outside gene matches: 7. As DNA, the CDR3 is TGTGCCACCTCGACAGGGCGACAAGAGACCCAGTACTTC. Its translation: CATSTGRQETQYF.

This clone was recorded a few times. The chain joins TRBV5-5 to TRBJ2-2; TRBD2 agrees at 8 bases. V was clipped by 5 bases and J by 3 bases; unmatched bases: 9. CDR3 length: 16 residues. The germline gives CDR1 SGHKS, CDR2 YYEKEE (reference sequence). CDR3 coding DNA: TGTGCCAGCAGTCCGATACTAGCGGAGCACACCGGGGAGCTGTTTTTT. Amino acid sequence: CASSPILAEHTGELFF. The full variable domain, rest sourced from reference TRBV5-5 and TRBJ2-2, is DAGVTQSPTHLIKTRGQQVTLRCSPISGHKSVSWYQQVLGQGPQFIFQYYEKEERGRGNFPDRFSARQFPNYSSELNVNALLLGDSALYLCASSPILAEHTGELFFGEGSRLTVL.

This chain connects TRBV27 to TRBJ2-1, with 8 positions matching TRBD2. V dropped 3 bases and J dropped 7; count of bases not matched to a gene: 8. The CDR3 consists of 15 residues. Germline V gene lookup returns CDR1 MNHEY and CDR2 SMNVEV (reference sequence). CDR3 sequence (DNA): TGTGCCAGCAGTTTGCCCGGGAGGGCCGGGAATGAGCAGTTCTTC. Its translation: CASSLPGRAGNEQFF.

The chain is built from TRBV7-2 and TRBJ1-1; D is unresolved. V was trimmed by 5 bases and J by 9 bases, leaving 10 bases between them. CDR1 SGHTA and CDR2 FQGNSA come from the germline V gene. The CDR3 has 11 residues. The CDR3 DNA reads TGTGCCAGCAGCCGAGTAGATAAAGCTTTCTTT. Protein: CASSRVDKAFF.